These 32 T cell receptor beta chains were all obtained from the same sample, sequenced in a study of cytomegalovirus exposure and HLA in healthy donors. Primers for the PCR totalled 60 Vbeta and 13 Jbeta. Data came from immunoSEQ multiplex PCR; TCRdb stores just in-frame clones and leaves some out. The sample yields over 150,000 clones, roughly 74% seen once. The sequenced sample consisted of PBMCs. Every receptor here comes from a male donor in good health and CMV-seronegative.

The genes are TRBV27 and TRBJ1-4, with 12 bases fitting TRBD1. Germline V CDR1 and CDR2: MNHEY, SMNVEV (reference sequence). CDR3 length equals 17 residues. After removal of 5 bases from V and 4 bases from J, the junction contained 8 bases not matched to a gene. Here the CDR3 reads CASSPRDRGRGNEKLFF. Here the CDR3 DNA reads TGTGCCAGCAGTCCGAGGGACAGGGGGCGGGGTAATGAAAAACTGTTTTTT. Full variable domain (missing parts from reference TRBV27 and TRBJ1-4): EAQVTQNPRYLITVTGKKLTVTCSQNMNHEYMSWYRQDPGLGLRQIYYSMNVEVTDKGDVPEGYKVSRKEKRNFPLILESPSPNQTSLYFCASSPRDRGRGNEKLFFGSGTQLSVL.

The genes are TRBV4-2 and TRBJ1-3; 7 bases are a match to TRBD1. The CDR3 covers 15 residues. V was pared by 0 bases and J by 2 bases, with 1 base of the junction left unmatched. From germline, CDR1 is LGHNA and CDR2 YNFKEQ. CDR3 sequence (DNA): TGTGCCAGCAGCCAAGAGAGGGGGCCTGGAAACACCATATATTTT. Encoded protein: CASSQERGPGNTIYF.

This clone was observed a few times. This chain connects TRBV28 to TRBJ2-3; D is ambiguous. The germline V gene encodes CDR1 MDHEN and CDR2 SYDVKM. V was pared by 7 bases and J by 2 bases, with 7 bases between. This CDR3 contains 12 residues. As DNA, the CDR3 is TGTGCCAGCATTGCGTCCACAGATACGCAGTATTTT. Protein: CASIASTDTQYF.

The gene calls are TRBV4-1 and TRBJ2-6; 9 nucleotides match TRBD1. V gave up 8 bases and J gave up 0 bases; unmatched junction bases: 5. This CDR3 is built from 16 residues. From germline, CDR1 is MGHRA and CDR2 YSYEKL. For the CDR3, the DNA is TGCGCCAGCCGGGACAGGGCCCGCTCTGGGGCCAACGTCCTGACTTTC. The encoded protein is CASRDRARSGANVLTF.

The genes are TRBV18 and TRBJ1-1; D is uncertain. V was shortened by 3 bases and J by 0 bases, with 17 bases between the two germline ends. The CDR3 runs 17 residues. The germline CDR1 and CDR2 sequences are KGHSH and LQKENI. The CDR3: CASSPEYKTRMNTEAFF. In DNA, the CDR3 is TGTGCCAGCTCACCTGAGTACAAGACAAGGATGAACACTGAAGCTTTCTTT.

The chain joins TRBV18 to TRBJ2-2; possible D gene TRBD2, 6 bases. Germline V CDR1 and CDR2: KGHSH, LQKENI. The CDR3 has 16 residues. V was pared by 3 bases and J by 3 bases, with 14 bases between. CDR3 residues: CASSPPYSGDTGELFF. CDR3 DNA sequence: TGTGCCAGCTCACCCCCATACTCGGGGGACACCGGGGAGCTGTTTTTT.

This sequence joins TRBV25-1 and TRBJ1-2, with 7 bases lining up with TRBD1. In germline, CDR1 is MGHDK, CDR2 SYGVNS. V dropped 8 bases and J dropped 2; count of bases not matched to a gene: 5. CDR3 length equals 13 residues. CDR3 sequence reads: CASYRGGNYGYTF. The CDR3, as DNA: TGTGCCAGCTACAGGGGTGGAAACTATGGCTACACCTTC.

CDR3 nucleotide sequence: TGTGCCAGCAGCTTCATGGGGGGGAATGAGCAGTTCTTC. Its protein product is CASSFMGGNEQFF. The V gene is TRBV7-8, the J gene TRBJ2-1; 7 nucleotides align to TRBD2. Germline lookup yields CDR1 SGHVS and CDR2 FQNEAQ. This CDR3 has 13 residues. Germline trimming cut 3 bases from V and 7 bases from J; bases unmatched to any gene: 3.

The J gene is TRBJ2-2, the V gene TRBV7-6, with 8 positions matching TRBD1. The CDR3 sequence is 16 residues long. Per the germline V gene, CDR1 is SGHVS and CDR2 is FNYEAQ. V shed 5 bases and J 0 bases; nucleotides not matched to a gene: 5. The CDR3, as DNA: TGTGCCAGCAGCCGACCGGGACAGGCGAACACCGGGGAGCTGTTTTTT. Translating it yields CASSRPGQANTGELFF.

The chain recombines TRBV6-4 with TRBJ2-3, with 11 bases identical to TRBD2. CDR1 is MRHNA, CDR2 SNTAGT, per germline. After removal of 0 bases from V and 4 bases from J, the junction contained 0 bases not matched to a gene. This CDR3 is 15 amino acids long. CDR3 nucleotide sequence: TGTGCCAGCAGTGACTCTAGCGGGGGGGCAGATACGCAGTATTTT. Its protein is CASSDSSGGADTQYF.

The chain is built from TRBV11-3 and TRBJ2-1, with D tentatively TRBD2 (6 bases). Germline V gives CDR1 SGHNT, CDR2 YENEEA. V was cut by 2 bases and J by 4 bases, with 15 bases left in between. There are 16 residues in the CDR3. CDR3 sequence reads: CASSLRSGDSYNEQFF. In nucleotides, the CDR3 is TGTGCCAGCAGCTTAAGATCGGGAGACTCATACAATGAGCAGTTCTTC. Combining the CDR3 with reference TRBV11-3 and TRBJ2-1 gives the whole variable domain EAGVVQSPRYKIIEKKQPVAFWCNPISGHNTLYWYLQNLGQGPELLIRYENEEAVDDSQLPKDRFSAERLKGVDSTLKIQPAELGDSAVYLCASSLRSGDSYNEQFFGPGTRLTVL.

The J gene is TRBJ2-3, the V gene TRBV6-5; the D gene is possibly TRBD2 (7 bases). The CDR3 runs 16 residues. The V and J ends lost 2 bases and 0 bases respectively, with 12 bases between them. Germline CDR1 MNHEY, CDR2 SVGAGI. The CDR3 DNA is TGTGCCAGCAGTTACCTCGGCGGGGGCAGCACAGATACGCAGTATTTT. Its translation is CASSYLGGGSTDTQYF.

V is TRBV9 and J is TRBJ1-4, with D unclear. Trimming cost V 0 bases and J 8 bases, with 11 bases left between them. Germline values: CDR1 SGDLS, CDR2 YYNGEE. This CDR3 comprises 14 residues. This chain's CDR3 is CASSVGGTGEKLFF. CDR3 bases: TGTGCCAGCAGCGTAGGCGGCACCGGCGAAAAACTGTTTTTT.

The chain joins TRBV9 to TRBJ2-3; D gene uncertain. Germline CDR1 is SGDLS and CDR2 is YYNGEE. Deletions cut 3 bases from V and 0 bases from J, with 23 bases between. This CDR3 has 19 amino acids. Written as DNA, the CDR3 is TGTGCCAGCAGCGCCCCCTTCCCAACCCTACCCGGGAGCACAGATACGCAGTATTTT. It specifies CASSAPFPTLPGSTDTQYF.

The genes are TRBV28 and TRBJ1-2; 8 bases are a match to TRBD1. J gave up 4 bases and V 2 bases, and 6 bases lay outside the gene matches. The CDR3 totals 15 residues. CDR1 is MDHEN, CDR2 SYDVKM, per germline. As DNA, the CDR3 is TGTGCCAGCAGTTTAGGGACAGGCGGTATCTATGGCTACACCTTC. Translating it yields CASSLGTGGIYGYTF.

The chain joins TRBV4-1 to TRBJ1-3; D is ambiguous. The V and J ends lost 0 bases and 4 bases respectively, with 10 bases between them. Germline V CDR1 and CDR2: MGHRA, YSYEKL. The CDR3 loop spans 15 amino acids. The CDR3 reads CASSQDPAVGNTIYF. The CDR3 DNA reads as TGCGCCAGCAGCCAAGATCCCGCGGTGGGAAACACCATATATTTT.

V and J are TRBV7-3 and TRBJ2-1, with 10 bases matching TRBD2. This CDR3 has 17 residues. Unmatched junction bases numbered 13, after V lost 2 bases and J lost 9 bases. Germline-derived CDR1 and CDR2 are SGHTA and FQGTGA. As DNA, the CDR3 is TGTGCCAGCAGCTTACTATCTAGCGGGAGTCTAGGTGGTGAGCAGTTCTTC. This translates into CASSLLSSGSLGGEQFF.

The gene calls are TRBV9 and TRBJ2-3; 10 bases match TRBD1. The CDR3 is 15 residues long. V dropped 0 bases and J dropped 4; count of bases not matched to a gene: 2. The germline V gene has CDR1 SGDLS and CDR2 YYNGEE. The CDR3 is CASSVGGQGSDTQYF. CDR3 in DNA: TGTGCCAGCAGCGTAGGGGGACAGGGGTCAGATACGCAGTATTTT.

The CDR3 sequence is CASSQDPAGGLTEAFF. The CDR3 DNA reads as TGCGCCAGCAGCCAAGATCCCGCAGGGGGATTAACTGAAGCTTTCTTT. The chain is built from TRBV4-1 and TRBJ1-1; 7 bases align to TRBD1. Per germline, CDR1 MGHRA and CDR2 YSYEKL. The CDR3 covers 16 residues. V shed 0 bases and J 5 bases; nucleotides not matched to a gene: 9.

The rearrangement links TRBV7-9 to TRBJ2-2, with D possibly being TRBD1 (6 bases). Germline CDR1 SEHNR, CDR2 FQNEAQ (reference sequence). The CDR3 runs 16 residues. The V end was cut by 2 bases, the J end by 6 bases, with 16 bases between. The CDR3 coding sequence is TGTGCCAGCAGCTTAAGGGCCAGGGGAGTGGCCGGGGAGCTGTTTTTT. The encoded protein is CASSLRARGVAGELFF. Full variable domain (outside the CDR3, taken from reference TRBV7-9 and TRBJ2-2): DTGVSQNPRHKITKRGQNVTFRCDPISEHNRLYWYRQTLGQGPEFLTYFQNEAQLEKSRLLSDRFSAERPKGSFSTLEIQRTEQGDSAMYLCASSLRARGVAGELFFGEGSRLTVL.

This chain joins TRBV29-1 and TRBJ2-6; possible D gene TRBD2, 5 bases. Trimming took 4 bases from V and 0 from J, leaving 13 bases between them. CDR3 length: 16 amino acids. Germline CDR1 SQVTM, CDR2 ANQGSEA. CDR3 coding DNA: TGCAGCGTTGGGGCAGTCGGACTCTCTGGGGCCAACGTCCTGACTTTC. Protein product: CSVGAVGLSGANVLTF.

Written as DNA, the CDR3 is TGTGCCAGCAGCTTTCAAGGAGGACCAGAGACCCAGTACTTC. Protein product: CASSFQGGPETQYF. V and J are TRBV7-2 and TRBJ2-5; D might be TRBD2 (5 bases). The CDR3 has 14 amino acids. Germline lookup yields CDR1 SGHTA and CDR2 FQGNSA. Trimming removed 3 bases at V and 4 bases at J, with 12 bases between.

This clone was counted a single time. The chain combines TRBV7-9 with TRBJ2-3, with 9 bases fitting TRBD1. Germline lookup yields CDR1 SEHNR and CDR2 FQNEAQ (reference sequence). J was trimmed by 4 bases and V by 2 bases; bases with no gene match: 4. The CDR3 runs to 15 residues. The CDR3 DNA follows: TGTGCCAGCAGCTTACCGGGACAGGGAGCAGATACGCAGTATTTT. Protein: CASSLPGQGADTQYF. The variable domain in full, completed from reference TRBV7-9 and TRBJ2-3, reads DTGVSQNPRHKITKRGQNVTFRCDPISEHNRLYWYRQTLGQGPEFLTYFQNEAQLEKSRLLSDRFSAERPKGSFSTLEIQRTEQGDSAMYLCASSLPGQGADTQYFGPGTRLTVL.

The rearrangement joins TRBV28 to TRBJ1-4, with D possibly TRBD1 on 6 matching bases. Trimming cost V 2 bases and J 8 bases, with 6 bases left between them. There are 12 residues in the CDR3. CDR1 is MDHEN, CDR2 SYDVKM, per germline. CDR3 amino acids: CASSLRGEKLFF. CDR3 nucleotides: TGTGCCAGCAGTTTAAGGGGGGAAAAACTGTTTTTT.

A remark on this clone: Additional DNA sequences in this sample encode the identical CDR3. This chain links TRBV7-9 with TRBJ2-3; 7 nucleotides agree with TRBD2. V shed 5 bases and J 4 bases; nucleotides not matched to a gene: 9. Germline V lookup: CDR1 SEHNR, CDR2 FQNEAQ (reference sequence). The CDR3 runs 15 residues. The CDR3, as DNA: TGTGCCAGCAGCCTAACCCAGGCGGGGGCAGATACGCAGTATTTT. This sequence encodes CASSLTQAGADTQYF.

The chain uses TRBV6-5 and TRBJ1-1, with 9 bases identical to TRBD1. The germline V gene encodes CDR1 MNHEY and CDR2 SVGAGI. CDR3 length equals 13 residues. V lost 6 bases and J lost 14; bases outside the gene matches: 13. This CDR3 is CASSFPGQGPCFF. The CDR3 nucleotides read TGTGCCAGCAGCTTCCCGGGACAGGGACCGTGCTTCTTT.

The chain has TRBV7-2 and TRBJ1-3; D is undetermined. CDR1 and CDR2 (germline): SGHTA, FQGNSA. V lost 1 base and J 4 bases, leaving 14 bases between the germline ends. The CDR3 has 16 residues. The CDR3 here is CASSLVPGPGGNTIYF. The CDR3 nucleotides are TGTGCCAGCAGCTTAGTGCCGGGCCCGGGGGGAAACACCATATATTTT.

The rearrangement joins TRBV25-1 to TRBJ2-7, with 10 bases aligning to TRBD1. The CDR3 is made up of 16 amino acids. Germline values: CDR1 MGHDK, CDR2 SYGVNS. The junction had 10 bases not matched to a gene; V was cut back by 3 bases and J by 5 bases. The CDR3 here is CASSDLVGDRGHEQYF. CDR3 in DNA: TGTGCCAGCAGTGATCTCGTCGGGGACAGGGGACACGAGCAGTACTTC.

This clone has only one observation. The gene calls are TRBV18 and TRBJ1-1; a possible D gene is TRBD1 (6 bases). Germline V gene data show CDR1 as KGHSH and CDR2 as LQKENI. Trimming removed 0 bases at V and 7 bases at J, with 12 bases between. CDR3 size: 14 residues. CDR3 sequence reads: CASSPPTGHREAFF. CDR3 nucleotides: TGTGCCAGCTCACCACCCACAGGGCATCGTGAAGCTTTCTTT.

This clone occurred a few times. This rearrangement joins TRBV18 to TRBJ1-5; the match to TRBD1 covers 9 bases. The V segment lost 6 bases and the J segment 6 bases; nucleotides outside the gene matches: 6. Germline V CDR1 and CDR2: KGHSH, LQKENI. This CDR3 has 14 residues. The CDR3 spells CASSTTGGGQPQHF. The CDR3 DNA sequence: TGTGCCAGCTCCACGACAGGGGGAGGTCAGCCCCAGCATTTT.

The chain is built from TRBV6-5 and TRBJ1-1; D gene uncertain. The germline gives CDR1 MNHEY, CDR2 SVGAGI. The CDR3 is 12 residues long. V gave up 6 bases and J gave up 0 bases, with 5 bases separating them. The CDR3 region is CASSGVNTEAFF. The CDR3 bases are TGTGCCAGCAGCGGGGTGAACACTGAAGCTTTCTTT.

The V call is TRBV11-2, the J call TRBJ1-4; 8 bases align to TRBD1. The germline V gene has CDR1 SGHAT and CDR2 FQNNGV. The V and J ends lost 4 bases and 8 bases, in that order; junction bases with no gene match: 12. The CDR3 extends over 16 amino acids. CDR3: CASSSQPGTGMEKLFF. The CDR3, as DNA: TGTGCCAGCAGCTCCCAGCCGGGGACAGGAATGGAAAAACTGTTTTTT.